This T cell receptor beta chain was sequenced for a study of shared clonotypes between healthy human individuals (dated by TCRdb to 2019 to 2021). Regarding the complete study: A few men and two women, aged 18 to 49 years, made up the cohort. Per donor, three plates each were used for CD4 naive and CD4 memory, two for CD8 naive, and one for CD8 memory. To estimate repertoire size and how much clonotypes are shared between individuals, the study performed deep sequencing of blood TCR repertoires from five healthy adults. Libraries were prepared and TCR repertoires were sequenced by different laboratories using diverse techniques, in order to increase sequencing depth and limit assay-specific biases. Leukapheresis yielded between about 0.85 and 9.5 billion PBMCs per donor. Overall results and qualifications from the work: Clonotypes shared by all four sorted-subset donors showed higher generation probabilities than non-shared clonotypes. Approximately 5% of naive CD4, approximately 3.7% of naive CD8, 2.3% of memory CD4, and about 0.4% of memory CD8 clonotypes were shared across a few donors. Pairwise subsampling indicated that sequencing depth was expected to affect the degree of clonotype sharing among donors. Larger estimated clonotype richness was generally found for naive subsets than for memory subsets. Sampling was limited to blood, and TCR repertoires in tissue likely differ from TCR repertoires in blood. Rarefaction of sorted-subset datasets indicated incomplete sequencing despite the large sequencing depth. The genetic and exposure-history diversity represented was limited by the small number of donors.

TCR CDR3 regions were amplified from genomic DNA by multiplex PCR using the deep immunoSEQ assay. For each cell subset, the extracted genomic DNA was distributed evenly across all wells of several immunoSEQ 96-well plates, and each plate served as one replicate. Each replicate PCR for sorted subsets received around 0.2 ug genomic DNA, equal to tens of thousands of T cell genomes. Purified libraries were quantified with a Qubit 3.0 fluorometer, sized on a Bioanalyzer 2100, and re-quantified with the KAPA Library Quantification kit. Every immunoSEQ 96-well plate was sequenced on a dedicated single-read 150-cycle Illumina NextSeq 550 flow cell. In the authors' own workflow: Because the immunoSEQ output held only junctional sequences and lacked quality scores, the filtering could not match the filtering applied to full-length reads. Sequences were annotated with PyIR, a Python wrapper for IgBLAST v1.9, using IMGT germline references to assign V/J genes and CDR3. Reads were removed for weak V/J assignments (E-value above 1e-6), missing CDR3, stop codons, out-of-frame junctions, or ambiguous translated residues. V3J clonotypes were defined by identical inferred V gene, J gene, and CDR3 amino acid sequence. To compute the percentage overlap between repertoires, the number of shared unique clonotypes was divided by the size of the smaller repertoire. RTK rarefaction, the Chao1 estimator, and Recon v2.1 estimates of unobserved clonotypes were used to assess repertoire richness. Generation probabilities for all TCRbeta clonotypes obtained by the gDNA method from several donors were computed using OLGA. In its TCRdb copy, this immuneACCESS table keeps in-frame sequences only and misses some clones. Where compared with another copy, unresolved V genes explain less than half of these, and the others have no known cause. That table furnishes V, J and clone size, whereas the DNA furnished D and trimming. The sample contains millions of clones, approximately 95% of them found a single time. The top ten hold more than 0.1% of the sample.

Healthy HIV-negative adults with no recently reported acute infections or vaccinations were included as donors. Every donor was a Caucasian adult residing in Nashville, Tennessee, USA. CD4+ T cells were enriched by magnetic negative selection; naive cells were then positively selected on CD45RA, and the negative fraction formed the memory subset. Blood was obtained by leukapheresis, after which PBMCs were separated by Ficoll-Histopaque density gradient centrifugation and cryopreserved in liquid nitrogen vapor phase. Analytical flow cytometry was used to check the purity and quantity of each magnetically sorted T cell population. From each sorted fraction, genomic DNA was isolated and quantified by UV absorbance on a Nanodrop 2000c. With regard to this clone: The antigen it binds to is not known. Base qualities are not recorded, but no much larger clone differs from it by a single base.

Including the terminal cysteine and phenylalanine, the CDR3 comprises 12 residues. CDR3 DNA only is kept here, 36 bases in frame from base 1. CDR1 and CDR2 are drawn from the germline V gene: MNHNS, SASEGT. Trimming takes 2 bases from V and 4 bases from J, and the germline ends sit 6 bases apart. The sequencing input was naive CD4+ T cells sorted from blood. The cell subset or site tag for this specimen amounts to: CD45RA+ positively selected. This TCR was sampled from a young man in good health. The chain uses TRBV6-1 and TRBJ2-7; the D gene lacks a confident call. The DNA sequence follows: TGTGCCAGCAGTGAACAGGTGTACGAGCAGTACTTC. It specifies CASSEQVYEQYF.